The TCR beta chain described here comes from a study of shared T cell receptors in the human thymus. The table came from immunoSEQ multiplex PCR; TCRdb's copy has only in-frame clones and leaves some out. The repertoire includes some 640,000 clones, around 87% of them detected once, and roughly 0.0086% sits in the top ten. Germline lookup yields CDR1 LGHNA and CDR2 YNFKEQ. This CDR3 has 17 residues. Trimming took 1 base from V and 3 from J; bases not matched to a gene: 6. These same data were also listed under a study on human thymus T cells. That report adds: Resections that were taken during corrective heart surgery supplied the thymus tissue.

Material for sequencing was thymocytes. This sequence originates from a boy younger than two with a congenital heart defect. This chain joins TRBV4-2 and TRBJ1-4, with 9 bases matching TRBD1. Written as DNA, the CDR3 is TGTGCCAGCAGCCAAGGCCCACAGGGGGCAGCTAATGAAAAACTGTTTTTT. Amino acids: CASSQGPQGAANEKLFF.